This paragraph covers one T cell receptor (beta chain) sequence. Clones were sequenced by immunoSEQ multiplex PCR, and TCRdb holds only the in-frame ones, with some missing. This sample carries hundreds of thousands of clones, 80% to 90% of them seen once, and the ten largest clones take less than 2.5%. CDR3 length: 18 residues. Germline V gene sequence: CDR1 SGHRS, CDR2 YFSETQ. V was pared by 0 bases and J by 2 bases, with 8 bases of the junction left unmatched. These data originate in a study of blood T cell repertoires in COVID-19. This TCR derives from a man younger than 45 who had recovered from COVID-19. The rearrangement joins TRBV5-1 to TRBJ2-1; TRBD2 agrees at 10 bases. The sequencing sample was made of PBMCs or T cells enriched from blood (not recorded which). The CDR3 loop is CASSLDTSGTATYNEQFF. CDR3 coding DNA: TGCGCCAGCAGCTTGGATACTAGCGGGACGGCCACCTACAATGAGCAGTTCTTC.